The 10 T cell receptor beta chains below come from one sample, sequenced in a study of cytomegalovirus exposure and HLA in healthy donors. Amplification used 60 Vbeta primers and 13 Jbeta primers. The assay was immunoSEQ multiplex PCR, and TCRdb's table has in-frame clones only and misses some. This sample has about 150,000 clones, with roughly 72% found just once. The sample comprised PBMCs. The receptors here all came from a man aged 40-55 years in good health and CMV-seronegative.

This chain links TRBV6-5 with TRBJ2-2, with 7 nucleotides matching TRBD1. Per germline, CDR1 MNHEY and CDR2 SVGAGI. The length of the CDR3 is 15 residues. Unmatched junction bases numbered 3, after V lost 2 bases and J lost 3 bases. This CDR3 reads CASSYKQGYTGELFF. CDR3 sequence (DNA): TGTGCCAGCAGTTACAAACAGGGGTACACCGGGGAGCTGTTTTTT.

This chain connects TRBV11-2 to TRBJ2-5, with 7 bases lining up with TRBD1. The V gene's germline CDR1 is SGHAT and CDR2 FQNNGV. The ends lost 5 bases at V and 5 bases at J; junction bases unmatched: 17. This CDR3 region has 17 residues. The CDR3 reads CASSDTPPGQLRETQYF. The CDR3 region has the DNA TGTGCCAGCAGCGATACTCCTCCGGGACAGCTTAGGGAGACCCAGTACTTC.

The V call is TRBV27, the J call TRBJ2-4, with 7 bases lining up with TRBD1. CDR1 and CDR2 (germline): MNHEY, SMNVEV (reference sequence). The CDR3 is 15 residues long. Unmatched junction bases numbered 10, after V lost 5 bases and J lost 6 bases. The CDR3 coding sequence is TGTGCCAGCAGTCCCCACCGGGACAGTAGAAACATTCAGTACTTC. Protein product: CASSPHRDSRNIQYF.

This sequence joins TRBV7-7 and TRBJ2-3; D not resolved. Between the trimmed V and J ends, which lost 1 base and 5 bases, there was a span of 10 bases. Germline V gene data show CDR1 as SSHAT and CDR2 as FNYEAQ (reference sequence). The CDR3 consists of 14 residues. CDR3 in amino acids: CASSLVYPGDTQYF. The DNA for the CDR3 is TGTGCCAGCAGCTTAGTCTATCCGGGAGATACGCAGTATTTT.

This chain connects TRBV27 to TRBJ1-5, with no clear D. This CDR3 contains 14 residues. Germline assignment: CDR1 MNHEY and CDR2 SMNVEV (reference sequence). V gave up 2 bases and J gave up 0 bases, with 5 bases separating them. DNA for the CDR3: TGTGCCAGCAGTTTAGGGCTTAGCAATCAGCCCCAGCATTTT. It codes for CASSLGLSNQPQHF.

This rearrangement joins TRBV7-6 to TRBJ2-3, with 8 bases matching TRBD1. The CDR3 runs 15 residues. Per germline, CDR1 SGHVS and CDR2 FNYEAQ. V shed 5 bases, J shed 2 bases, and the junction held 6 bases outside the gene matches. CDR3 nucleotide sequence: TGTGCCAGCAGCAAGACAGGGGCAACCACAGATACGCAGTATTTT. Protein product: CASSKTGATTDTQYF.

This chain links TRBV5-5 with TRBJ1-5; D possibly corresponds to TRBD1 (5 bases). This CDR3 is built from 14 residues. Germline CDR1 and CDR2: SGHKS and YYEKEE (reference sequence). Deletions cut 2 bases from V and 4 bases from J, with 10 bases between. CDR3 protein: CASSLVRVNQPQHF. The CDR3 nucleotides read TGTGCCAGCAGCTTAGTCAGGGTAAATCAGCCCCAGCATTTT.

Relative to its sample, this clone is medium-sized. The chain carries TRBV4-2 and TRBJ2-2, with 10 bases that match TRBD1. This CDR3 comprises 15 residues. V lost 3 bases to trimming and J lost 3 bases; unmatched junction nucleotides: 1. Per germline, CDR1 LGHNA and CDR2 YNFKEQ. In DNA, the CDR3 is TGTGCCAGCAGCCATGGGACAGGGGACACCGGGGAGCTGTTTTTT. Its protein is CASSHGTGDTGELFF.

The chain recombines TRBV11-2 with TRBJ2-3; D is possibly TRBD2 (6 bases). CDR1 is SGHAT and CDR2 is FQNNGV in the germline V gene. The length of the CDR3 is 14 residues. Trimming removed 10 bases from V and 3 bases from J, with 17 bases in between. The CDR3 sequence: CAISTGVVTDTQYF. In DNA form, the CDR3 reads TGTGCCATTTCGACGGGAGTCGTTACAGATACGCAGTATTTT.

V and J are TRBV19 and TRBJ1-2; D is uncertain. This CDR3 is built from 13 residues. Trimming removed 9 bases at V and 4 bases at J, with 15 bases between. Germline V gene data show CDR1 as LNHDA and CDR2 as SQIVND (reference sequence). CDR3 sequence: CARSYPRRYGYTF. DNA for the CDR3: TGTGCCAGGAGCTACCCACGTCGCTATGGCTACACCTTC.